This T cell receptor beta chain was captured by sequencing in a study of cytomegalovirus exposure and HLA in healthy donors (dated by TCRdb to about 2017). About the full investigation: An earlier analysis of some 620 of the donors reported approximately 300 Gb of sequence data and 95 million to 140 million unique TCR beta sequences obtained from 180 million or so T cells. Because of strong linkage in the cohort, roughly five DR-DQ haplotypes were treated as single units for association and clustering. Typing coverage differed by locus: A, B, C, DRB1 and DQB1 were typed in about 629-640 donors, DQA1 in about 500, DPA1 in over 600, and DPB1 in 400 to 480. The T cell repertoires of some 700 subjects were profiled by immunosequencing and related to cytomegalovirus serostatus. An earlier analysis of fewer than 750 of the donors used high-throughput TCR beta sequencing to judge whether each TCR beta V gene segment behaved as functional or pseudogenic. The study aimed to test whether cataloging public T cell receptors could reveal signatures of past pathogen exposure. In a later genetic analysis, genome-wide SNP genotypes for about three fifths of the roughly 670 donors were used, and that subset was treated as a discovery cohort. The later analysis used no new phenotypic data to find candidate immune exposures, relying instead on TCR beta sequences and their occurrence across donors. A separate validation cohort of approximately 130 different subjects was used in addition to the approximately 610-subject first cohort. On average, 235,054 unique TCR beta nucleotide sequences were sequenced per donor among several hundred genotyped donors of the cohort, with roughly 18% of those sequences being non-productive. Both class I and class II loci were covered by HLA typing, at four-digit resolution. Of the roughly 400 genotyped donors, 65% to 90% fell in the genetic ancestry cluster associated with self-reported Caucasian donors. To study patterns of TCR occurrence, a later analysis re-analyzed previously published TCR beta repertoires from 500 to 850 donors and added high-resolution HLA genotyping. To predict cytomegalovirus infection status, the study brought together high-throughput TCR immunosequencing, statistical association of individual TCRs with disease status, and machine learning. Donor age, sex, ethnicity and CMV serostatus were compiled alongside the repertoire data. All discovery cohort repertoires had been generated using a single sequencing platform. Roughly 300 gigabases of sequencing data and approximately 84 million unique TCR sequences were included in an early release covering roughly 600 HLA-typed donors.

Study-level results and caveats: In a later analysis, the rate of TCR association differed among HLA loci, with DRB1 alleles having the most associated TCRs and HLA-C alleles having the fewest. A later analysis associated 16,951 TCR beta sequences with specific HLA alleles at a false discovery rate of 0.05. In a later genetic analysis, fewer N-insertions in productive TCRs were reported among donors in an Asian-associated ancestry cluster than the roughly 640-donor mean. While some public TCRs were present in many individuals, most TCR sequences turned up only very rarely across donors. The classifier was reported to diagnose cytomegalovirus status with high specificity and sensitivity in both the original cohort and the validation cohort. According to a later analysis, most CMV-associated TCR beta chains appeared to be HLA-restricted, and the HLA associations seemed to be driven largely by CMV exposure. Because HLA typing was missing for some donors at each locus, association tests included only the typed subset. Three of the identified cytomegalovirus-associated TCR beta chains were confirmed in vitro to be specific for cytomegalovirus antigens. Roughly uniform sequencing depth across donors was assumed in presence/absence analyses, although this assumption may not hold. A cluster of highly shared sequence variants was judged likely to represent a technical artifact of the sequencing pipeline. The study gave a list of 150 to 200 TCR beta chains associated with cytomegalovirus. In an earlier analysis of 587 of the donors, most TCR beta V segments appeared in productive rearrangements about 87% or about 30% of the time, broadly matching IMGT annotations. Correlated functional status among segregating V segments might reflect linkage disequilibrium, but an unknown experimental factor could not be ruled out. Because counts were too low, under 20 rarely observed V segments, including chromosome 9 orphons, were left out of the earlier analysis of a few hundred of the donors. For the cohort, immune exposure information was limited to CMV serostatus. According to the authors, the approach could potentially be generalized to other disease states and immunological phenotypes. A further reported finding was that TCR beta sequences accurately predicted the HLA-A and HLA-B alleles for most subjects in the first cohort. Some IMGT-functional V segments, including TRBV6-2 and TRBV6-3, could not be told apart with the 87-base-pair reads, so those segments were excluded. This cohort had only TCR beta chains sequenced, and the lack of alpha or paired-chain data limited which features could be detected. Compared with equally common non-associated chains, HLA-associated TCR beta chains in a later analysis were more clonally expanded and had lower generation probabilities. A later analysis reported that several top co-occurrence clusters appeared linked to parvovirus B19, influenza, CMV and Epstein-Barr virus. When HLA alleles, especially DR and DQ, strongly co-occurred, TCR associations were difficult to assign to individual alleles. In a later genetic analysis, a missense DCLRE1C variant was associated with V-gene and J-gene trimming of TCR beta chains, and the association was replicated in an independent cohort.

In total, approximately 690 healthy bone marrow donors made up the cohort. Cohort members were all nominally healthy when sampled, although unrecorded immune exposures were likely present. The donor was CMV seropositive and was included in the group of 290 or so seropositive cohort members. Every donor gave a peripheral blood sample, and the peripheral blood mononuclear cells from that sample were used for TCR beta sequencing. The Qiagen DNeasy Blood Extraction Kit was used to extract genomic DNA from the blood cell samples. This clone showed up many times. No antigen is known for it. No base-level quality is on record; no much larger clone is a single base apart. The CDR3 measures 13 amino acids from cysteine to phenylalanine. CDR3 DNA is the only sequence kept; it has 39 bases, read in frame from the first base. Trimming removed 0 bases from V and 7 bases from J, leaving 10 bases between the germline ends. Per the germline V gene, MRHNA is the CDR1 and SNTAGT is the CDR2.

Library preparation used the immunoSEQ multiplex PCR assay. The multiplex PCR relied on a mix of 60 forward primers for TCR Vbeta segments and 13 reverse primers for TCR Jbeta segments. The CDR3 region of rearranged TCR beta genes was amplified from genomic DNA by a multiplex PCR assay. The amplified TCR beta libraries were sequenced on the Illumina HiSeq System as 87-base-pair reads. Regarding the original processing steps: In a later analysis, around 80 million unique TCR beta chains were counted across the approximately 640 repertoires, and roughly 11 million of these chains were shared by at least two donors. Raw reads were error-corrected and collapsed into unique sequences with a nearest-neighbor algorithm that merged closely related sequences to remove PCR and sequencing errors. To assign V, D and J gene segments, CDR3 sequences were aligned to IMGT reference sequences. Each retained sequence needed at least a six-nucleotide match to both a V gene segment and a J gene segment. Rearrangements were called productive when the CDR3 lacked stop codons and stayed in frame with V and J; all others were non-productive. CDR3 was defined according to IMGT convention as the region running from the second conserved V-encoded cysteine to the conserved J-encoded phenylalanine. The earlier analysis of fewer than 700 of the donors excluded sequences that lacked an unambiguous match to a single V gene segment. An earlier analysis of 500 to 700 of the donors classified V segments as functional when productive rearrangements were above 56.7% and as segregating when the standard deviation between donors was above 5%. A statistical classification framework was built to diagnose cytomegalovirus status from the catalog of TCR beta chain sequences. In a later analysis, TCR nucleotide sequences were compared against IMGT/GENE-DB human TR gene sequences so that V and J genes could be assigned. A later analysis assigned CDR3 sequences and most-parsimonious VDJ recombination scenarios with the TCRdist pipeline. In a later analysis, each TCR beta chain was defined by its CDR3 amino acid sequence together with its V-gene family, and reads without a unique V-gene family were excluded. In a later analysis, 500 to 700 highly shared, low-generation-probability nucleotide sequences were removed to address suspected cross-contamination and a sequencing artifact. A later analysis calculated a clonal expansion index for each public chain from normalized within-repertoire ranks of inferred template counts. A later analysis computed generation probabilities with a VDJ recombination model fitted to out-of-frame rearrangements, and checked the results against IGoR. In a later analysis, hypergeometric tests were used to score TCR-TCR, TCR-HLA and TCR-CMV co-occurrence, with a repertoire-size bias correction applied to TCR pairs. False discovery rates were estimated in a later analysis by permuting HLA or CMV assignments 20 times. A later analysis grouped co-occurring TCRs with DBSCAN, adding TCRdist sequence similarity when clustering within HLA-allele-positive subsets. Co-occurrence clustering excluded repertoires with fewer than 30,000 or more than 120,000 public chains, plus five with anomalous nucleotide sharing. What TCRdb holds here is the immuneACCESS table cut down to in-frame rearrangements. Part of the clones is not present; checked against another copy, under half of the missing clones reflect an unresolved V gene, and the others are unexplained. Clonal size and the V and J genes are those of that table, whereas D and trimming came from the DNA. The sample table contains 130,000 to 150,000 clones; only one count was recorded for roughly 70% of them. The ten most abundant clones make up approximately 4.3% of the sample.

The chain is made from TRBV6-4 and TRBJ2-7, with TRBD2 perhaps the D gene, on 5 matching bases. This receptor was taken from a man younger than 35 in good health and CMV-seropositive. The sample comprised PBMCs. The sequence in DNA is TGTGCCAGCAGTGACTCTGCCTCGGGAGAGCAGTACTTC. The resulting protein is CASSDSASGEQYF.